This is a list of T cell receptor beta chains from one sample in a study of T cell responses to AZD1222 COVID-19 vaccine. Using immunoSEQ multiplex PCR, the repertoire was profiled, and TCRdb retains in-frame clones only, with some absent. The top ten hold under 14% of the sample, which has 150,000 to 200,000 clones, 88% seen once. Sequenced here: peripheral blood, sampled 28 days after the second AZD1222 dose. The receptors shown here come from an adult who received the AZD1222 COVID-19 vaccine. Both conserved end residues are part of each CDR3. Each record gives: D gene, J gene, V gene, clone size, CDR3 protein, CDR3 DNA. The D gene is left open where the match is weak. Clone sizes are given selectively: once, few, many, or a class where the clone is expanded.

TRBD2 TRBJ2-4 TRBV28 NA CASSLRGGYTNIQYF TGTGCCAGCAGTTTACGGGGGGGTTACACAAACATTCAGTACTTC
TRBD1 TRBJ2-3 TRBV5-8 NA CASSGTTGLGGTDTQYF TGTGCCAGCAGCGGGACGACAGGGTTGGGTGGTACAGATACGCAGTATTTT
NA TRBJ2-7 TRBV3-1/TRBV3-2 NA CASSLPPRHEQYF TGTGCCAGCAGCCTCCCTCCTCGCCACGAGCAGTACTTC
NA TRBJ1-2 TRBV30 NA CAWSGRGLEIRNGYTF TGTGCCTGGAGTGGGCGGGGTCTAGAGATCAGGAATGGCTACACCTTC
TRBD1 TRBJ1-1 TRBV5-1 NA CASSGGQGMGNTEAFF TGCGCCAGCAGCGGGGGACAGGGAATGGGGAACACTGAAGCTTTCTTT
NA TRBJ1-5 TRBV2 NA CASSDALPLLQHF TGTGCCAGCAGCGACGCTCTTCCGTTACTTCAGCATTTT
TRBD2 TRBJ2-5 TRBV7-2 NA CASSSWGGTIQETQYF TGTGCCAGCAGCTCCTGGGGGGGGACCATACAAGAGACCCAGTACTTC
TRBD2 TRBJ2-7 TRBV5-1 NA CASSLAVSGGPGEQYF TGCGCCAGCAGCTTGGCTGTGAGCGGGGGGCCGGGCGAGCAGTACTTC
NA TRBJ2-7 TRBV3-1/TRBV3-2 NA CASSQVIRGEQYF TGTGCCAGCAGCCAAGTAATACGGGGCGAGCAGTACTTC
NA TRBJ2-3 TRBV9 once CASSPKRGFGTDTQYF TGTGCCAGCAGCCCGAAGAGAGGTTTTGGCACAGATACGCAGTATTTT
TRBD1 TRBJ2-5 TRBV27 NA CASSLGTEETQYF TGTGCCAGCAGTCTAGGGACAGAAGAGACCCAGTACTTC
NA TRBJ2-1 TRBV3-1/TRBV3-2 NA CASSQELSYNEQFF TGTGCCAGCAGCCAAGAACTGTCCTACAATGAGCAGTTCTTC
NA TRBJ1-6 TRBV6-5 NA CASSLGQISPLHF TGTGCCAGCAGCCTCGGACAGATTTCACCCCTCCACTTT
NA TRBJ1-6 TRBV9 once CASSVAITERTDSPLHF TGTGCCAGCAGCGTAGCGATAACTGAAAGAACCGATTCACCCCTCCACTTT
TRBD2 TRBJ2-5 TRBV7-2 NA CASSFPASGVETQYF TGTGCCAGCAGCTTTCCTGCTAGCGGGGTAGAGACCCAGTACTTC
NA TRBJ1-2 TRBV7-8 few CASSLGLTNPNYGYTF TGTGCCAGCAGCTTAGGATTGACGAACCCTAACTATGGCTACACCTTC
NA TRBJ2-2 TRBV24-1 once CATKGSNTGELFF TGTGCCACCAAAGGGTCGAACACCGGGGAGCTGTTTTTT
NA TRBJ2-1 TRBV5-1 NA CASSLLGLNEQFF TGCGCCAGCAGCTTGTTGGGGCTCAATGAGCAGTTCTTC
NA TRBJ2-3 TRBV7-6 NA CASSSLGGPPDTQYF TGTGCCAGCAGCTCCCTGGGGGGGCCCCCAGATACGCAGTATTTT
NA TRBJ2-7 TRBV19 NA CASSNQGGGYEQYF TGTGCCAGTAGTAATCAGGGGGGTGGCTACGAGCAGTACTTC
NA TRBJ2-7 TRBV18 NA CASSPETGLKQYF TGTGCCAGCTCACCAGAGACGGGCTTAAAGCAGTACTTC
TRBD1 TRBJ1-1 TRBV6-6 NA CASSRHPQGAPHTEAFF TGTGCCAGCAGTCGACACCCACAGGGGGCACCCCACACTGAAGCTTTCTTT
TRBD1 TRBJ2-2 TRBV6-1 NA CASSALTGGFGGELFF TGTGCCAGCAGTGCGTTGACAGGGGGCTTTGGCGGGGAGCTGTTTTTT
NA TRBJ2-7 TRBV11-1 NA CASSLVGGNYEQYF TGTGCCAGCAGCTTAGTTGGGGGCAACTACGAGCAGTACTTC
TRBD1 TRBJ2-4 TRBV3-1/TRBV3-2 NA CASSQRDRGAKNIQYF TGTGCCAGCAGCCAAAGGGACAGGGGAGCCAAAAACATTCAGTACTTC
TRBD2 TRBJ2-1 TRBV28 NA CASSFSLAGDPRGNEQFF TGTGCCAGCAGTTTCTCACTAGCGGGGGACCCCCGGGGCAATGAGCAGTTCTTC
NA TRBJ1-1 TRBV6-2/TRBV6-3 NA CASSDSLNTEAFF TGTGCCAGCAGTGACAGCCTGAACACTGAAGCTTTCTTT
NA TRBJ2-3 TRBV5-1 NA CASSWDTDTQYF TGCGCCAGCAGCTGGGACACAGATACGCAGTATTTT
NA TRBJ1-2 TRBV28 NA CASSLIKYGYTF TGTGCCAGCAGTTTAATCAAGTATGGCTACACCTTC
TRBD1 TRBJ2-5 TRBV19 few CASSRQGPQETQYF TGTGCCAGCAGCAGACAGGGCCCACAAGAGACCCAGTACTTC
NA TRBJ2-7 TRBV9 NA CASSVEPLSYEQYF TGTGCCAGCAGCGTAGAACCTCTGTCCTACGAGCAGTACTTC
TRBD2 TRBJ2-7 TRBV11-2 NA CASSLASGGHEQYF TGTGCCAGCAGCTTGGCTAGCGGGGGCCACGAGCAGTACTTC
NA TRBJ1-1 TRBV6-1 NA CASSDGGWMNTEAFF TGTGCCAGCAGTGATGGTGGGTGGATGAACACTGAAGCTTTCTTT
NA TRBJ1-6 TRBV6-5 NA CASSSRVPGNSPLHF TGTGCCAGCAGTTCCAGGGTCCCGGGGAATTCACCCCTCCACTTT
NA TRBJ1-2 TRBV13 once CASSRRDPLYGYTF TGTGCCAGCAGCAGAAGGGACCCCCTCTATGGCTACACCTTC
NA TRBJ1-4 TRBV19 few CASSLLLWGGEKLFF TGTGCCAGTAGCCTCCTTTTATGGGGTGGTGAAAAACTGTTTTTT
NA TRBJ2-1 TRBV5-6 NA CASSLEGLAQSGQFF TGTGCCAGCAGCTTGGAGGGTTTAGCTCAGTCGGGGCAGTTCTTC
NA TRBJ1-2 TRBV15 NA CATSSGKSYTF TGTGCCACCAGCAGTGGCAAGAGCTACACCTTC
NA TRBJ2-7 TRBV7-3 NA CASSPRDTSYEQYF TGTGCCAGCAGCCCCAGGGACACCTCCTACGAGCAGTACTTC
NA TRBJ1-1 TRBV9 NA CASSVAAQDTEAFF TGTGCCAGCAGCGTAGCGGCCCAAGACACTGAAGCTTTCTTT
NA TRBJ1-2 TRBV7-9 NA CASSFRQAGGAYGYTF TGTGCCAGCAGCTTCCGGCAGGCCGGAGGGGCCTATGGCTACACCTTC
NA TRBJ1-1 TRBV5-1 NA CASSLTGTEAFF TGCGCCAGCAGCCTTACAGGGACTGAAGCTTTCTTT
NA TRBJ1-6 TRBV4-1 NA CASSQGPQSSYNSPLHF TGCGCCAGCAGCCAAGGACCCCAGAGCTCCTATAATTCACCCCTCCACTTT
TRBD1 TRBJ1-2 TRBV4-2 NA CASSQSDRENYGYTF TGTGCCAGCAGCCAATCCGACAGGGAAAACTATGGCTACACCTTC
TRBD2 TRBJ2-1 TRBV6-2/TRBV6-3 NA CASSPVWEGNEQFF TGTGCCAGCAGTCCCGTTTGGGAGGGCAATGAGCAGTTCTTC